One sample yielded the 28 T cell receptor beta chains listed below, sequenced in a study of cytomegalovirus exposure and HLA in healthy donors. Amplification used 60 Vbeta primers and 13 Jbeta primers. TCRdb's table, derived via immunoSEQ multiplex PCR, lists solely in-frame clones and lacks some. The profile shows under 200,000 clones, 75% to 80% of them singletons. The source material was PBMCs. These TCRs come from a man aged 50-60 years in good health and CMV-seropositive.

The V and J genes are TRBV6-1 and TRBJ1-5; 8 bases match TRBD1. This CDR3 spans 15 amino acids. The germline V gene encodes CDR1 MNHNS and CDR2 SASEGT. J was trimmed by 0 bases and V by 6 bases; bases with no gene match: 4. The CDR3 reads CASSQGQDSNQPQHF. DNA of the CDR3: TGTGCCAGCAGCCAGGGACAGGATAGCAATCAGCCCCAGCATTTT.

The chain uses TRBV28 and TRBJ2-5; 9 bases line up with TRBD1. CDR1 MDHEN and CDR2 SYDVKM come from the germline V gene. The CDR3 spans 15 residues. Unmatched junction bases numbered 9, after V lost 4 bases and J lost 6 bases. This chain's CDR3 is CASSSRDRVWKTQYF. The DNA of the CDR3 is TGTGCCAGCAGTTCCAGGGACAGGGTGTGGAAGACCCAGTACTTC.

This clone turned up a few times. The chain combines TRBV6-1 with TRBJ2-3, with 13 bases lining up with TRBD2. Germline CDR1 is MNHNS and CDR2 is SASEGT. The CDR3 is 16 amino acids. V shed 2 bases, J shed 5 bases, and the junction held 4 bases outside the gene matches. Here the CDR3 DNA reads TGTGCCAGCAGTGAAACTAGCGGGGGGGGATTAGATACGCAGTATTTT. This codes for CASSETSGGGLDTQYF.

The genes are TRBV14 and TRBJ2-3; no reliable D call. There are 13 residues in the CDR3. Germline CDR1 and CDR2: SGHDN and FVKESK. V lost 1 base, J lost 9 bases, and 11 bases lay in between. As DNA, the CDR3 is TGTGCCAGCAGCCAAGGTCTTAGCACGACGCAGTATTTT. Residues: CASSQGLSTTQYF.

The V call is TRBV7-9, the J call TRBJ1-2; possibly TRBD1 for D (6 bases). Germline assignment: CDR1 SEHNR and CDR2 FQNEAQ (reference sequence). This CDR3 is 13 amino acids long. V dropped 1 base and J dropped 7 bases, with 10 bases sitting between them. The CDR3 loop is CASSLESGVGYTF. The CDR3 DNA sequence: TGTGCCAGCAGCTTAGAATCAGGGGTTGGCTACACCTTC.

This chain's CDR3 is CASRGRSYNSPLHF. CDR3 nucleotide sequence: TGTGCCAGCAGGGGGAGGTCCTATAATTCACCCCTCCACTTT. The chain links TRBV7-9 to TRBJ1-6; D not resolved. V was cut by 6 bases and J by 1 base, with 7 bases left in between. The CDR3 extends over 14 amino acids. Germline V gives CDR1 SEHNR, CDR2 FQNEAQ (reference sequence).

The chain carries TRBV7-9 and TRBJ1-2, with TRBD1 matching over 8 bases. Trimming took 5 bases from V and 3 from J; bases not matched to a gene: 5. The CDR3 is 14 amino acids. Germline V gives CDR1 SEHNR, CDR2 FQNEAQ (reference sequence). CDR3 nucleotide sequence: TGTGCCAGCAGCCAAGGACAGGGACACTATGGCTACACCTTC. The encoded protein is CASSQGQGHYGYTF.

The chain employs TRBV28 and TRBJ1-1, with D possibly being TRBD1 (5 bases). This CDR3 is 13 amino acids long. Trimming left V 6 bases short and J 4 bases short, with 12 bases between. The germline CDR1 and CDR2 sequences are MDHEN and SYDVKM. The CDR3 spells CASRQADPTEAFF. DNA of the CDR3: TGTGCCAGCAGACAGGCCGACCCCACTGAAGCTTTCTTT.

J is TRBJ1-1 and V is TRBV28; D may be TRBD1 (5 bases). Germline V gene sequence: CDR1 MDHEN, CDR2 SYDVKM. The CDR3 sequence is 14 residues long. Between the trimmed V and J ends, which lost 5 bases and 1 base, there was a span of 11 bases. CDR3 amino acids: CASSPPGGNTEAFF. The CDR3, as DNA: TGTGCCAGCAGTCCCCCGGGGGGGAACACTGAAGCTTTCTTT.

The chain joins TRBV2 to TRBJ2-2, with D possibly matching TRBD1 (7 bases). The germline CDR1 and CDR2 sequences are SNHLY and FYNNEI. Trimming took 6 bases from V and 5 from J, leaving 16 bases between them. The CDR3 consists of 15 residues. The CDR3 region is CASRSPGGRTGELFF. DNA of the CDR3: TGTGCCAGCAGGAGCCCAGGGGGGCGAACCGGGGAGCTGTTTTTT.

V and J are TRBV9 and TRBJ2-1; TRBD2 aligns across 12 bases. CDR1 is SGDLS, CDR2 YYNGEE, per germline. V was pared by 0 bases and J by 8 bases, with 9 bases of the junction left unmatched. The CDR3 is 17 residues long. This CDR3 reads CASSVDPSGGAVHEQFF. DNA of the CDR3: TGTGCCAGCAGCGTAGACCCTAGCGGGGGGGCGGTTCATGAGCAGTTCTTC.

Comments on this clone: At one end the junction does not follow the germline gene, possibly because of a read error. The same CDR3 is also encoded by other DNA sequences in this sample. The chain employs TRBV11-2 and TRBJ2-7, with a tentative D call TRBD2 (6 bases). CDR3 length equals 14 residues. The germline CDR1 and CDR2 sequences are SGHAT and FQNNGV. The CDR3 region is CASSLGTVTYEQYF. The CDR3 DNA reads TGCGCCAGCAGCTTAGGGACTGTTACCTACGAGCAGTACTTC.

The chain joins TRBV6-1 to TRBJ2-5, with D perhaps TRBD2 (6 bases). The CDR3 covers 15 residues. CDR1 is MNHNS, CDR2 SASEGT, per germline. V dropped 1 base and J dropped 5 bases, with 14 bases sitting between them. CDR3 residues: CASSEGREIVETQYF. Here the CDR3 DNA reads TGTGCCAGCAGTGAAGGGCGGGAAATCGTGGAGACCCAGTACTTC.

The chain joins TRBV9 to TRBJ2-5; TRBD2 might be the D (5 bases). The CDR3 is made up of 13 amino acids. Germline loops: CDR1 SGDLS, CDR2 YYNGEE. Trimming removed 0 bases at V and 4 bases at J, with 7 bases between. The CDR3 spells CASSVEGGETQYF. In DNA, the CDR3 is TGTGCCAGCAGCGTAGAAGGAGGAGAGACCCAGTACTTC.

This chain uses TRBV7-9 with TRBJ2-1, with D maybe TRBD2 (7 bases). The CDR3 is 13 residues long. The germline CDR1 and CDR2 sequences are SEHNR and FQNEAQ (reference sequence). V was shortened by 5 bases and J by 12 bases, with 17 bases between the two germline ends. CDR3 sequence: CASSPGGPGVQFF. CDR3 in DNA: TGTGCCAGCAGCCCGGGGGGACCAGGGGTGCAGTTCTTC.

This sequence joins TRBV7-2 and TRBJ2-7; possible D gene TRBD1, 5 bases. The CDR3 contains 14 residues. The germline gives CDR1 SGHTA, CDR2 FQGNSA. V gave up 5 bases and J gave up 7 bases, with 18 bases separating them. In DNA, the CDR3 is TGTGCCAGCAGCGCCCCGGCCAGGGCGAGAGAGCAGTACTTC. It codes for CASSAPARAREQYF.

This rearrangement joins TRBV13 to TRBJ2-4; the D is unclear. CDR1 and CDR2 from the germline V gene are PRHDT and FYEKMQ (reference sequence). Trimming shortened V by 2 bases and J by 6 bases, and 11 bases separated the two germline ends. The CDR3 is made up of 14 amino acids. For the CDR3, the DNA is TGTGCCAGCAGCTTATTTCTAGATCGAAACATTCAGTACTTC. Its protein product is CASSLFLDRNIQYF.

This clone has only one observation. The V gene is TRBV6-5, the J gene TRBJ2-1; 12 bases agree with TRBD2. The junction had 7 bases not matched to a gene; V was cut back by 9 bases and J by 7 bases. Per germline, CDR1 MNHEY and CDR2 SVGAGI. The CDR3 runs 14 residues. The CDR3 loop is CASRLGTSGNEQFF. CDR3 DNA: TGTGCCAGTAGATTAGGGACTAGCGGGAATGAGCAGTTCTTC.

V and J are TRBV5-1 and TRBJ2-2, with D perhaps TRBD1 (6 bases). The CDR3 contains 15 residues. The germline V gene has CDR1 SGHRS and CDR2 YFSETQ. Deletions cut 6 bases from V and 4 bases from J, with 16 bases between. CDR3 loop: CASNRETVVTGELFF. CDR3 DNA: TGCGCCAGCAACAGGGAGACAGTCGTCACCGGGGAGCTGTTTTTT.

As DNA, the CDR3 is TGTGCCAGCAGCTTGCGACAGAATCAGCCCCAGCATTTT. Protein: CASSLRQNQPQHF. The gene calls are TRBV5-5 and TRBJ1-5, with D possibly TRBD1 on 5 matching bases. CDR1 is SGHKS, CDR2 YYEKEE, per germline (reference sequence). The V gene lost 1 base and the J gene lost 4 bases, with 6 bases spanning the gap. This CDR3 region has 13 residues. The entire variable domain, with the rest obtained from reference TRBV5-5 and TRBJ1-5, is as follows: DAGVTQSPTHLIKTRGQQVTLRCSPISGHKSVSWYQQVLGQGPQFIFQYYEKEERGRGNFPDRFSARQFPNYSSELNVNALLLGDSALYLCASSLRQNQPQHFGDGTRLSIL.

This rearrangement joins TRBV7-9 to TRBJ1-2; tentatively, D is TRBD1 (5 bases). The V and J ends lost 1 base and 7 bases respectively, with 10 bases between them. This CDR3 comprises 13 residues. The germline CDR1 and CDR2 sequences are SEHNR and FQNEAQ (reference sequence). The CDR3 sequence is CASSLVGLSGYTF. As DNA, the CDR3 is TGTGCCAGCAGCTTAGTGGGGCTTAGTGGCTACACCTTC. Variable domain in full (rest from reference TRBV7-9 and TRBJ1-2): DTGVSQNPRHKITKRGQNVTFRCDPISEHNRLYWYRQTLGQGPEFLTYFQNEAQLEKSRLLSDRFSAERPKGSFSTLEIQRTEQGDSAMYLCASSLVGLSGYTFGSGTRLTVV.

This chain connects TRBV28 to TRBJ2-1, with TRBD2 matching 10 bases. This CDR3 is built from 13 residues. After removal of 2 bases from V and 11 bases from J, the junction contained 3 bases not matched to a gene. Per the germline V gene, CDR1 is MDHEN and CDR2 is SYDVKM. The CDR3 DNA is TGTGCCAGCAGTTTAAGCGGGGGGGCTCAGCAGTTCTTC. Translation gives CASSLSGGAQQFF.

This chain connects TRBV9 to TRBJ1-4, with D perhaps matching TRBD1 (6 bases). CDR1 SGDLS and CDR2 YYNGEE come from the germline V gene. This CDR3 is built from 14 residues. Trimming took 6 bases from V and 4 from J, leaving 13 bases between them. The DNA for the CDR3 is TGTGCCAGCACCTCGGACAGCCTTAATGAAAAACTGTTTTTT. This translates into CASTSDSLNEKLFF.

This rearrangement joins TRBV4-1 to TRBJ2-6, with 9 bases identical to TRBD1. Looked up from germline, CDR1 is MGHRA and CDR2 is YSYEKL. The CDR3 runs 18 residues. V lost 4 bases and J lost 3; bases outside the gene matches: 10. CDR3 region: CASSLGQQGAGGANVLTF. The CDR3 DNA reads TGCGCCAGCAGCCTGGGGCAACAGGGGGCGGGTGGGGCCAACGTCCTGACTTTC.

The chain couples TRBV6-5 to TRBJ2-2; D is ambiguous. The V end was cut by 6 bases, the J end by 9 bases, with 17 bases between. CDR1 MNHEY and CDR2 SVGAGI come from the germline V gene. The CDR3 is 14 residues long. CDR3 protein: CASSLDLVQRELFF. CDR3 DNA: TGTGCCAGCAGCCTAGACCTGGTTCAAAGGGAGCTGTTTTTT.

This clone was detected only a few times. The chain joins TRBV25-1 to TRBJ1-4; 8 bases match TRBD1. The V segment lost 2 bases and the J segment 0 bases; nucleotides outside the gene matches: 2. In germline, CDR1 is MGHDK, CDR2 SYGVNS. The CDR3 sequence is 16 residues long. The CDR3 protein is CASSETGGATNEKLFF. CDR3 DNA: TGTGCCAGCAGTGAAACAGGGGGTGCAACTAATGAAAAACTGTTTTTT.

The V gene is TRBV7-2, the J gene TRBJ2-3, with 10 positions matching TRBD1. With V trimmed by 4 bases and J by 2 bases, 6 bases remained unmatched. From germline, CDR1 is SGHTA and CDR2 FQGNSA. The CDR3 spans 16 residues. The CDR3 here is CASSSRQGAITDTQYF. Here the CDR3 DNA reads TGTGCCAGCAGCTCCCGACAGGGGGCAATCACAGATACGCAGTATTTT.

The gene calls are TRBV10-2 and TRBJ1-1; possibly TRBD1 for D (6 bases). Germline CDR1 is WSHSY and CDR2 is SAAADI. V shed 3 bases and J shed 5 bases, with 16 bases lying between them. CDR3 length: 15 amino acids. CDR3 nucleotide sequence: TGCGCCAGCAGTGATGGGGGGGGCGGGACGACTGAAGCTTTCTTT. It translates to CASSDGGGGTTEAFF.